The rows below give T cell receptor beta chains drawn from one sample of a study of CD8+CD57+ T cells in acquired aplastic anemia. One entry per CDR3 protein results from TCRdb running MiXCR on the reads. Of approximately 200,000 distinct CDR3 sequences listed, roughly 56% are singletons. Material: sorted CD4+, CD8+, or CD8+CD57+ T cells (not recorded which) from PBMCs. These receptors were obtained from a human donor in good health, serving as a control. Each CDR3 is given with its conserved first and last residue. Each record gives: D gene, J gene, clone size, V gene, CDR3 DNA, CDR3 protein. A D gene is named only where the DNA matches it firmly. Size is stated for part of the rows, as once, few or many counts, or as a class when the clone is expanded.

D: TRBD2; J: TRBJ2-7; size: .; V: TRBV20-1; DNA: TGCAGTGCTCCTAGCGGGAGCTCCTACGAGCAGTACTTC; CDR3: CSAPSGSSYEQYF
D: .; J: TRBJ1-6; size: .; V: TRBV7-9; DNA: TGTGCCAGCACCCAGTATGGGGGGAGGAATTCACCCCTCCACTTT; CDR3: CASTQYGGRNSPLHF
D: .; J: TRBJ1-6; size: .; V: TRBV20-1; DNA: TGCAGTGCTAGGGGGCGGGACCGTCATAATTCACCCCTCCACTTT; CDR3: CSARGRDRHNSPLHF
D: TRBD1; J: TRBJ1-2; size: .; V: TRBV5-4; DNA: TGTGCCGGCAGCCCTAATGGACAGGGGGCTAACTATGGCTACACCTTC; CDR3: CAGSPNGQGANYGYTF
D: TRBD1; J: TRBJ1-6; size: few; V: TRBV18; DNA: TGTGCCAGCTCACCTTCGACAGGGGATAATTCACCCCTCCACTTT; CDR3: CASSPSTGDNSPLHF
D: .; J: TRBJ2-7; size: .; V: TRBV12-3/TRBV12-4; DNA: TGTGCCAGCAGTTTCCGGAACTACGAGCAGTACTTC; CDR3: CASSFRNYEQYF
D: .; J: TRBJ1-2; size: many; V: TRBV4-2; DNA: TGTGCCAGCAGCCAAGAGCCGCGAAGTAACTATGGCTACACCTTC; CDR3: CASSQEPRSNYGYTF
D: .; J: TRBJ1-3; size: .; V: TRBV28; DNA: TGTGCCAGCAGTTTATTCACACAGGGCGTCTCTGGAAACACCATATATTTT; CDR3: CASSLFTQGVSGNTIYF
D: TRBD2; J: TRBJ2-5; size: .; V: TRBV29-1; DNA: TGCAGCGTTGAAAGGCTAGCGGGGGCGGGTGAGACCCAGTACTTC; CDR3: CSVERLAGAGETQYF
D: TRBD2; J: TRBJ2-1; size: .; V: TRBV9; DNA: TGTGCCAGCAGCGTAGCGGGGGGCAATGAGCAGTTCTTC; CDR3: CASSVAGGNEQFF
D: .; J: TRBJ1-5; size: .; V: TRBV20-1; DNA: TGCAGTGCTAGAGATCCGGGGGATGGCAATCAGCCCCAGCATTTT; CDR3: CSARDPGDGNQPQHF
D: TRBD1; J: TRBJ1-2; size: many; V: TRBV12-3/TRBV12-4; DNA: TGTGCCAGCAGCCCCGAGACAGGGGGCGGCTATGGCTACACCTTC; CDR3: CASSPETGGGYGYTF
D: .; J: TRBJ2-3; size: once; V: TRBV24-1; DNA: TGTGCCACCAGTGAAATGACGGGCAGGGGTTCAGATACGCAGTATTTT; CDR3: CATSEMTGRGSDTQYF
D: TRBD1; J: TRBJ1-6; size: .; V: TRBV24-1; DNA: TGTGCCACCGGACAGGGTAATTCACCCCTCCACTTT; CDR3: CATGQGNSPLHF
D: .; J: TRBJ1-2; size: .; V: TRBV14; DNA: TGTGCCAGCAGCCAAGAAGTCACCTTC; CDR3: CASSQEVTF
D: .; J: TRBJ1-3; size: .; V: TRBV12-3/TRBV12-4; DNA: TGTGCCAGCAGTTTAGAACAGGACGGGTCTGGAAACACCATATATTTT; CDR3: CASSLEQDGSGNTIYF
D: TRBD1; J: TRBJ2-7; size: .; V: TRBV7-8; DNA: TGTGCCAGCAGCTGGACAGGGGGCGACGAGCAGTACTTC; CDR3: CASSWTGGDEQYF
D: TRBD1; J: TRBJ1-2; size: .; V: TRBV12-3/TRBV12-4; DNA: TGTGCCAGCAGTTTACCAGGGGGTGCTTTCACCTTC; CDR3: CASSLPGGAFTF
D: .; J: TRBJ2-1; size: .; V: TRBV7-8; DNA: TGTGCCAGCAGCGTGCAGCCCGGGACTCTGACCGACAATGAGCAGTTCTTC; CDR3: CASSVQPGTLTDNEQFF
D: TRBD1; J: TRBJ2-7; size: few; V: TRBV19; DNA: TGTGCCAGTAGTCTATCAGGGACAGGGACCTACGAGCAGTACTTC; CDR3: CASSLSGTGTYEQYF
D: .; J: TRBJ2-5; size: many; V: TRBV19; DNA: TGTGCCAGTAGTATGGGCCAGGTCCAAGAGACCCAGTACTTC; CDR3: CASSMGQVQETQYF
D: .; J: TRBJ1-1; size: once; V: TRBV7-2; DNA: TGTGCCAGCAGCTTAACGCCTACGAGGAACACTGAAGCTTTCTTT; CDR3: CASSLTPTRNTEAFF
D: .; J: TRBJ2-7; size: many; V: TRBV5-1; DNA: TGCGCCAGCAGGAGGGCGATCCTCTCCTACGAGCAGTACTTC; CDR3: CASRRAILSYEQYF
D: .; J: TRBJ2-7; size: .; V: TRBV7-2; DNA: TGTGCCAGCAGCACAGGCCAGTACTTC; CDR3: CASSTGQYF
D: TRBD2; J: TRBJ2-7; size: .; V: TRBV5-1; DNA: TGCGCCAGCAGCCTAGTGTTGGCGGGGGTTCACGAGCAGTACTTC; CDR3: CASSLVLAGVHEQYF
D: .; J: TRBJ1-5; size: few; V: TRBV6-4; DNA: TGTGCCAGCTCACCACCGTCGGGTAACAATCAGCCCCAGCATTTT; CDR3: CASSPPSGNNQPQHF
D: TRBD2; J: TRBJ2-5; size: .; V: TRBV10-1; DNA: TGCGCCAGCAGTGCCTTGGTGGGACTAGCGGAAGAGACCCAGTACTTC; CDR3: CASSALVGLAEETQYF
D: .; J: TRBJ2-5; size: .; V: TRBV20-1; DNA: TGCAGTGCTAGGGTACGGGGGAGCCAAGAGACCCAGTACTTC; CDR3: CSARVRGSQETQYF
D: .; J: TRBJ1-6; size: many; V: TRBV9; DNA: TGTGCCAGCAGCGTAGGGCAGGGACAATCACCCCTCCACTTT; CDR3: CASSVGQGQSPLHF
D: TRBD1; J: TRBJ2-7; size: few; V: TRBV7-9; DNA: TGTGCCAGCAGAAGGATGGACAGGTGGTACTACGAGCAGTACTTC; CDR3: CASRRMDRWYYEQYF
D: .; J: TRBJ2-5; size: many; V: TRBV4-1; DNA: TGCGCCAGCAGCCAAGATTGGTCCCAACCCCAAGAGACCCAGTACTTC; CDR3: CASSQDWSQPQETQYF
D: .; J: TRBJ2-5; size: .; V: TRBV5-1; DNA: TGCGCCAGCAGCTCTACCCAAGAGACCCAGTACTTC; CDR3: CASSSTQETQYF
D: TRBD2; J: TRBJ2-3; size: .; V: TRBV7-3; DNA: TGTGCCAGCAGCCTGCCCGGAGCTAGCGGGCTAAGCACAGATACGCAGTATTTT; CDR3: CASSLPGASGLSTDTQYF
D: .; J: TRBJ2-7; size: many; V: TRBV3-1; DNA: TGTGCCAGCAGCCAAGAAGGGAGGAGAGGGCAGTACTTC; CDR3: CASSQEGRRGQYF
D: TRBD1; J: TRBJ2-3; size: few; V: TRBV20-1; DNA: TGCAGTGCTTGGGACAGGGCTTCGACAGATACGCAGTATTTT; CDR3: CSAWDRASTDTQYF
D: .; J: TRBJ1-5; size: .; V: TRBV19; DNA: TGTGCCAGTAGTATTGGGACGGTCAATCAGCCCCAGCATTTT; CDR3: CASSIGTVNQPQHF
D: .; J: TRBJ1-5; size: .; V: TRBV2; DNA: TGTGCCAGCAGGGGCCTATACACGCATCAGCCCCAGCATTTT; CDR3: CASRGLYTHQPQHF
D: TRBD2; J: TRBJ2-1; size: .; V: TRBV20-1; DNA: TGCAGTGCTAAAAAGCGGGGGGGCAATGAGCAGTTCTTC; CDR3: CSAKKRGGNEQFF
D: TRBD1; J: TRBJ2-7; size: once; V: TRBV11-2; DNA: TGTGCCAGCAGCGGACAGGGGGCTACGGGCGAGCAGTACTTC; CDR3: CASSGQGATGEQYF
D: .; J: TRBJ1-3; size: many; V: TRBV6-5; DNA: TGTGCCAGCACCCCGGCGAGGGCTGGAAACACCATATATTTT; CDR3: CASTPARAGNTIYF
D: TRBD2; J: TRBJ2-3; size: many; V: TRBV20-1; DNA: TGCAGTGCTAGAGGACTAGCGGTTGATACGCAGTATTTT; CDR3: CSARGLAVDTQYF
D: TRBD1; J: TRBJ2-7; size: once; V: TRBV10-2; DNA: TGCGCCAGCAACGCCGGGACAGGGCTCGAGACCTACGAGCAGTACTTC; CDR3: CASNAGTGLETYEQYF
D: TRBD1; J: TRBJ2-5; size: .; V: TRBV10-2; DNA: TGCGCCAGCAGTGGACACCATACAGGGGGACAAGAGACCCAGTACTTC; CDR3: CASSGHHTGGQETQYF
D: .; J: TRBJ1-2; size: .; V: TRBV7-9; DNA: TGTGCCAGCAGCTTAGAGGACGTAAACCCTAACTATGGCTACACCTTC; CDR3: CASSLEDVNPNYGYTF
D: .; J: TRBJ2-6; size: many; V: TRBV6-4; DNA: TGTGCCAGCAGCCCCCAGGGCTCTGGGGCCAACGTCCTGACTTTC; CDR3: CASSPQGSGANVLTF
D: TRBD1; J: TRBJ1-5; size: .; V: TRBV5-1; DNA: TGCGCCAGCAGCTTGGTGCCAGGGGGGGGTTCAAGTCAGCCCCAGCATTTT; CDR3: CASSLVPGGGSSQPQHF
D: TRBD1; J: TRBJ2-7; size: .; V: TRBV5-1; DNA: TGCGCCAGCAGCTGGGGACAGGTTTACGAGCAGTACTTC; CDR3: CASSWGQVYEQYF